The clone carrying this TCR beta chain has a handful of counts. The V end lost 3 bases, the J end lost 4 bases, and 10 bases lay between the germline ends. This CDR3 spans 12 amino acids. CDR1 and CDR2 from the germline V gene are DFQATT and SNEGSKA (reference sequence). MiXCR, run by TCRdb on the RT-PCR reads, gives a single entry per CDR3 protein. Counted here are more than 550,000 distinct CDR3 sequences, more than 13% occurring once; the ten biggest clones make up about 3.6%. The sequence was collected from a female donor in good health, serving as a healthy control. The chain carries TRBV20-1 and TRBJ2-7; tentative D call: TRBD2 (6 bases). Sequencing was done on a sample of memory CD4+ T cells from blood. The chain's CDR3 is CSARQLAYEQYF. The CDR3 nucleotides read TGCAGTGCTAGGCAACTAGCTTACGAGCAGTACTTC.